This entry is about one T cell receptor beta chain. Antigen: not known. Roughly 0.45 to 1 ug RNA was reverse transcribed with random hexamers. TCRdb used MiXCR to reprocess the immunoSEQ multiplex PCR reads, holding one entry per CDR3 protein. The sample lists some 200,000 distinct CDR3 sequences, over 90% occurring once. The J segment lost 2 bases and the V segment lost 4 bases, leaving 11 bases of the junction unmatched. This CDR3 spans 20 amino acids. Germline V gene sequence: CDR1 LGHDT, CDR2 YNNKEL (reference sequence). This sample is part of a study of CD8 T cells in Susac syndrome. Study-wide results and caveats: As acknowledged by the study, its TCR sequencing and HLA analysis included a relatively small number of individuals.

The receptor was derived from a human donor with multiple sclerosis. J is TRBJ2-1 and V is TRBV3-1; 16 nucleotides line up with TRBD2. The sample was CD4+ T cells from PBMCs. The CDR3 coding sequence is TGTGCCAGCAGCCGAGCTTTGGGACTAGCGGGAGGGAGGACCTACAATGAGCAGTTCTTC. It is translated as CASSRALGLAGGRTYNEQFF.